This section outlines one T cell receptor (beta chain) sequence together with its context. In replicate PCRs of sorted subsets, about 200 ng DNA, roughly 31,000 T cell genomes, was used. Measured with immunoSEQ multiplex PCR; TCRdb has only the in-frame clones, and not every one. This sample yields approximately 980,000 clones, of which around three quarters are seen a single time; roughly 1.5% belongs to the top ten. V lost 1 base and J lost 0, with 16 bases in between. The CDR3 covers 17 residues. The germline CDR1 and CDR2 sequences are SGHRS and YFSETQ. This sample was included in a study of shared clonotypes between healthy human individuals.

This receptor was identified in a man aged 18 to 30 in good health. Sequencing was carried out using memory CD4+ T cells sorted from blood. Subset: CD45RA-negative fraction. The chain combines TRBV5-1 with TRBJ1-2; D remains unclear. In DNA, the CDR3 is TGCGCCAGCAGCTTGCCTCGCGGGAGAACGGCTAACTATGGCTACACCTTC. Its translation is CASSLPRGRTANYGYTF.